The source of this TCR beta chain is a study of CD8 T cells in Susac syndrome. The T cells that were sequenced for TCR beta were CD8+ and CD4+ cells from blood. Controls matched for age and sex were healthy donors. TEMRA cells were FACS-enriched and CD8+ and CD4+ T cells negatively isolated. The V gene lost 7 bases and the J gene lost 3 bases, with 6 bases spanning the gap. The germline V gene has CDR1 SQVTM and CDR2 ANQGSEA. The CDR3 has 10 residues. Random hexamers were used to reverse transcribe the RNA input (about 0.45 to 1 ug). Multiplex PCR with immunoSEQ amplified the TCR beta CDR3 across 54 Vbeta and 13 Jbeta. One entry per CDR3 protein, called by TCRdb with MiXCR from the immunoSEQ multiplex PCR reads. The sample yields about 200,000 distinct CDR3 sequences, roughly 96% seen once.

The specimen sequenced was CD4+ T cells from PBMCs. The J gene is TRBJ2-5, the V gene TRBV29-1; D unclear. The clonotype originates from a human donor in good health. The CDR3 spells CSGMEETQYF. The CDR3 DNA is TGCAGCGGGATGGAAGAGACCCAGTACTTC.